This TCR beta chain was observed in a study of shared clonotypes between healthy human individuals. Study-level information: With ages of 18 to 49, the donors were a couple of women and three men. The study, taken as a whole, reports: Against clonotypes common to all four donors, non-shared ones had lower generation probabilities. Clonotype sharing among the donors was expected to vary with sequencing depth.

Clones were read by immunoSEQ multiplex PCR, and TCRdb kept only the in-frame ones, dropping some. This table holds millions of clones, around 90% found once. The germline gives CDR1 SGHRS, CDR2 YFSETQ. There are 17 residues in the CDR3. V was trimmed by 0 bases and J by 1 base, leaving 16 bases between them. With regard to this clone: What it recognizes is unknown.

V gene TRBV5-1 combines with J gene TRBJ2-5, with D possibly matching TRBD2 (5 bases). This clonotype was sampled from a man between 18 and 35 years old in good health. What was sequenced was naive CD4+ T cells sorted from blood. Stated subset: CD45RA+ positively selected. CDR3 in DNA: TGCGCCAGCAGCTTGGGCGGGTCAGGCAAATCCCAAGAGACCCAGTACTTC. As protein: CASSLGGSGKSQETQYF.